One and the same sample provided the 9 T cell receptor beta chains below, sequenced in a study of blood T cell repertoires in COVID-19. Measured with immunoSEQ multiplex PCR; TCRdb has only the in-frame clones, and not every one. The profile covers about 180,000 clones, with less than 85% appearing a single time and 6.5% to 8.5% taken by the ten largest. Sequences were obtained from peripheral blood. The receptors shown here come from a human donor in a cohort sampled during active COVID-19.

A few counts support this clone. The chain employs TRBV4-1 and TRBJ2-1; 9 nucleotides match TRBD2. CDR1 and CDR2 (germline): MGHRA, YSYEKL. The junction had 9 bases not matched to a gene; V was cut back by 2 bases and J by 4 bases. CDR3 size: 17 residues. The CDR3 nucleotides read TGCGCCAGCAGCCAACGTCCCCCTAGCGGGGAATACAATGAGCAGTTCTTC. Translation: CASSQRPPSGEYNEQFF.

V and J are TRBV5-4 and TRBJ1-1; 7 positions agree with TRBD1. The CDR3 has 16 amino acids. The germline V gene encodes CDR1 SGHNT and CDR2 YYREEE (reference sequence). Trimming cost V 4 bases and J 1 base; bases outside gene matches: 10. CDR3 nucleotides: TGTGCCAGCAGCGGAGGAGGGACAGTTTGGAACACTGAAGCTTTCTTT. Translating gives CASSGGGTVWNTEAFF.

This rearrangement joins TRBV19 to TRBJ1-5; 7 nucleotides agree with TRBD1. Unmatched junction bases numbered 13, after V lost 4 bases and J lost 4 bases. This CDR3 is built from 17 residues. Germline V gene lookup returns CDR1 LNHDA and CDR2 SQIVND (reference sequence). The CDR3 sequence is CASSNLRGRGKNQPQHF. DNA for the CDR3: TGTGCCAGTAGTAATCTGAGGGGGCGCGGGAAGAATCAGCCCCAGCATTTT.

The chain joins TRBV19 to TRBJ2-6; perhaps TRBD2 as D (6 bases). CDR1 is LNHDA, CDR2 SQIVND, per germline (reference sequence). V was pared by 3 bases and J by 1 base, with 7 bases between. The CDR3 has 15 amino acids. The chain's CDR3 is CASSMGGSGANVLTF. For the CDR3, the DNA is TGTGCCAGTAGTATGGGGGGATCTGGGGCCAACGTCCTGACTTTC. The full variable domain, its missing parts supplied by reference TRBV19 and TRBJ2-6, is DGGITQSPKYLFRKEGQNVTLSCEQNLNHDAMYWYRQDPGQGLRLIYYSQIVNDFQKGDIAEGYSVSREKKESFPLTVTSAQKNPTAFYLCASSMGGSGANVLTFGAGSRLTVL.

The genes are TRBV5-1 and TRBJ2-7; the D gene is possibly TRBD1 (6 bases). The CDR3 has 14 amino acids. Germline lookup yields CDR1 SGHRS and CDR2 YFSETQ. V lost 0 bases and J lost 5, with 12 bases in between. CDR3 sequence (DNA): TGCGCCAGCAGCTTGGAGGGGGACGGAAACGAGCAGTACTTC. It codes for CASSLEGDGNEQYF.

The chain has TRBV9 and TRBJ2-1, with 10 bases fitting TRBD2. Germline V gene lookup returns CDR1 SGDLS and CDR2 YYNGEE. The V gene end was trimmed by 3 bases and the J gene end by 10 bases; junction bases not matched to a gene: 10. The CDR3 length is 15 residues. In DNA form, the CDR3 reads TGTGCCAGCAGCGACCCGCTAGCGGGGGAGGACGAGCAGTTCTTC. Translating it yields CASSDPLAGEDEQFF.

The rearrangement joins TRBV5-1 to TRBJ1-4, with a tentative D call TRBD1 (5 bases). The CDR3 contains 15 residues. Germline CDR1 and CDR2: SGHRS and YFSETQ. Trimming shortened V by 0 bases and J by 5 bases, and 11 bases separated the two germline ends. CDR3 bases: TGCGCCAGCAGCTTGGTGGGGGGAAGAAATGAAAAACTGTTTTTT. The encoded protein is CASSLVGGRNEKLFF.

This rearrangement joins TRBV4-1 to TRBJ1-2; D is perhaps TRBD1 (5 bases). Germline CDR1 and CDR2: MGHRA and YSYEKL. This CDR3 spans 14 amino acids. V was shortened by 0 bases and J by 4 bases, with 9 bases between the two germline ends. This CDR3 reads CASSQDETAYGYTF. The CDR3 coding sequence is TGCGCCAGCAGCCAAGACGAGACAGCCTATGGCTACACCTTC.

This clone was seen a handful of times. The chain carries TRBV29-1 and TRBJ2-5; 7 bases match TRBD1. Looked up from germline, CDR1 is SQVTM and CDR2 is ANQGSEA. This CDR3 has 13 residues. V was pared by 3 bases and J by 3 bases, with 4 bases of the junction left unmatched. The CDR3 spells CSVETGSKETQYF. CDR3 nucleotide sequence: TGCAGCGTTGAGACAGGGAGTAAAGAGACCCAGTACTTC.